These 20 T cell receptor beta chains share one sample of origin, sequenced in a study of spatial heterogeneity in lung cancer. Time point: blood at routine non-recurrence follow-up after resection. TCRdb processed the 5' RACE reads anew with MiXCR; each CDR3 protein has one entry. Seen here are 39,000 or so distinct CDR3 sequences, about 10% observed once, and the top ten hold roughly a sixth. The sample here was PBMCs, taken at follow-up. These receptors all stem from a female donor with early-stage non-small cell lung cancer.

This clonotype was counted once. This chain uses TRBV5-1 with TRBJ1-1; D is undetermined. V was pared by 0 bases and J by 5 bases, with 8 bases between. This CDR3 region has 13 residues. Germline V gene data show CDR1 as SGHRS and CDR2 as YFSETQ. The CDR3 reads CASSLGSITEAFF. In nucleotides, the CDR3 is TGCGCCAGCAGCTTGGGGAGTATTACTGAAGCTTTCTTT.

Many counts were recorded for this clonotype. The chain uses TRBV30 and TRBJ2-7; weak D call: TRBD1 (6 bases). Germline CDR1 GTSNPN, CDR2 SVGIG (reference sequence). Deletions cut 5 bases from V and 0 bases from J, with 11 bases between. The CDR3 runs 13 residues. As DNA, the CDR3 is TGTGCCTGGGGCCGGGACACCTCCTACGAGCAGTACTTC. Protein product: CAWGRDTSYEQYF.

This clonotype was detected ten times or more. This rearrangement joins TRBV12-3 or TRBV12-4 to TRBJ1-1, with a possible D match to TRBD1 (5 bases). CDR3 length: 13 amino acids. The V and J ends lost 8 bases and 1 base respectively, with 11 bases between them. The CDR3 loop reads CASVGGENTEAFF. CDR3 nucleotides: TGTGCCAGCGTTGGGGGAGAGAACACTGAAGCTTTCTTT.

This clonotype was picked up many times. The chain couples TRBV20-1 to TRBJ2-7, with D perhaps matching TRBD1 or TRBD2 (5 bases each). Germline CDR1 DFQATT, CDR2 SNEGSKA (reference sequence). The CDR3 spans 14 residues. Deletions cut 4 bases from V and 5 bases from J, with 18 bases between. Here the CDR3 DNA reads TGCAGTGCTACTGCCGGGACGCATCCAGACGAGCAGTACTTC. It is translated as CSATAGTHPDEQYF.

This clonotype turned up a few times. The V gene is TRBV6-4, the J gene TRBJ2-3; TRBD2 is a possible D gene (7 bases). Germline loops: CDR1 MRHNA, CDR2 SNTAGT. The CDR3 sequence is 14 residues long. The V end lost 6 bases, the J end lost 0 bases, and 10 bases lay between the germline ends. The CDR3 nucleotides read TGTGCCAGCAGCGGGGGGCCCAGCACAGATACGCAGTATTTT. This codes for CASSGGPSTDTQYF.

This clonotype has a count of ten or more. The chain combines TRBV7-2 with TRBJ2-3; 9 bases agree with TRBD2. Germline CDR1 reads SGHTA; CDR2 reads FQGNSA. J gave up 4 bases and V 4 bases, and 6 bases lay outside the gene matches. The CDR3 is 15 residues long. CDR3 DNA sequence: TGTGCCAGCAGCTCGCGGGGGGGCCCTGCAGATACGCAGTATTTT. It specifies CASSSRGGPADTQYF.

This clonotype showed up just a few times. The chain uses TRBV5-4 and TRBJ2-5; 8 bases fit TRBD1. CDR1 SGHNT and CDR2 YYREEE come from the germline V gene (reference sequence). This CDR3 comprises 15 residues. V dropped 4 bases and J dropped 1; count of bases not matched to a gene: 6. CDR3 protein: CASSRGQAAQETQYF. The CDR3 nucleotides read TGTGCCAGCAGCCGGGGACAGGCGGCCCAAGAGACCCAGTACTTC.

J is TRBJ2-5 and V is TRBV28, with TRBD2 matching over 11 bases. Germline CDR1 and CDR2: MDHEN and SYDVKM. J was trimmed by 5 bases and V by 1 base; bases with no gene match: 12. This CDR3 comprises 18 residues. The CDR3: CASSLLVAGGSRRETQYF. CDR3 sequence (DNA): TGTGCCAGCAGTTTATTGGTAGCGGGGGGGTCCCGCAGGGAGACCCAGTACTTC.

The V gene is TRBV4-1, the J gene TRBJ2-7, with D maybe TRBD1 (6 bases). Germline CDR1 reads MGHRA; CDR2 reads YSYEKL. Trimming pared 1 base from V and 2 bases from J, leaving 15 bases between. CDR3 length: 16 amino acids. The CDR3 reads CASSQVATGITYEQYF. CDR3 DNA sequence: TGCGCCAGCAGCCAAGTAGCGACAGGAATTACCTACGAGCAGTACTTC.

This clonotype has ten or more counts. The genes are TRBV7-2 and TRBJ1-6, with D maybe TRBD1 (5 bases). Trimming pared 4 bases from V and 9 bases from J, leaving 10 bases between. Germline V gene lookup returns CDR1 SGHTA and CDR2 FQGNSA. The CDR3 covers 13 residues. Written as DNA, the CDR3 is TGTGCCAGCAGCTGGGCCCAGGGTTCACCCCTCCACTTT. It encodes CASSWAQGSPLHF. Based on the CDR3 plus reference TRBV7-2 and TRBJ1-6, the full variable domain is GAGVSQSPSNKVTEKGKDVELRCDPISGHTALYWYRQSLGQGLEFLIYFQGNSAPDKSGLPSDRFSAERTGGSVSTLTIQRTQQEDSAVYLCASSWAQGSPLHFGNGTRLTVT.

This clonotype has a count of ten or more. The chain combines TRBV27 with TRBJ1-6, with unresolved D. The CDR3 covers 16 residues. Trimming removed 0 bases at V and 6 bases at J, with 12 bases between. Germline loops: CDR1 MNHEY, CDR2 SMNVEV (reference sequence). CDR3 bases: TGTGCCAGCAGTTTATCGTCTAACGGAATTAATTCACCCCTCCACTTT. Protein: CASSLSSNGINSPLHF.

The chain is built from TRBV2 and TRBJ1-4; D may be TRBD1 (6 bases). CDR1 is SNHLY and CDR2 is FYNNEI in the germline V gene. This CDR3 region has 15 residues. Trimming took 6 bases from V and 8 from J, leaving 19 bases between them. CDR3 amino acids: CASSPTGGPGEKLFF. The CDR3 nucleotides are TGTGCCAGCAGCCCCACCGGGGGGCCAGGCGAAAAACTGTTTTTT.

This clonotype came up a few times. This rearrangement joins TRBV6-5 to TRBJ1-1, with TRBD1 matching 7 bases. The CDR3 covers 14 residues. Trimming removed 5 bases from V and 3 bases from J; junction bases left unmatched: 6. Germline V gene data show CDR1 as MNHEY and CDR2 as SVGAGI. The CDR3 sequence: CASSPTRGYTEAFF. CDR3 in DNA: TGTGCCAGCAGTCCGACCAGGGGGTACACTGAAGCTTTCTTT.

This clonotype was observed at least ten times. Here the CDR3 reads CASSPRPGHRNTEAFF. CDR3 coding DNA: TGTGCCAGCAGCCCTAGGCCGGGACACAGGAACACTGAAGCTTTCTTT. The chain joins TRBV7-2 to TRBJ1-1; D may be TRBD1 (6 bases). V gave up 5 bases and J gave up 1 base, with 17 bases separating them. The germline CDR1 and CDR2 sequences are SGHTA and FQGNSA. This CDR3 spans 16 amino acids.

This clonotype has at least ten counts. J is TRBJ2-1 and V is TRBV7-8; D may be TRBD2 (7 bases). The germline gives CDR1 SGHVS, CDR2 FQNEAQ. The CDR3 runs to 16 residues. V lost 1 base to trimming and J lost 6 bases, with 16 bases between them. The DNA of the CDR3 is TGTGCCAGCAGCTTAGTTCGGTGGGGGGGCGGCAATGAGCAGTTCTTC. Its translation: CASSLVRWGGGNEQFF.

There are a few counts of this clonotype. The J gene is TRBJ2-1, the V gene TRBV5-5; 9 positions agree with TRBD1. CDR3 length: 15 amino acids. Looked up from germline, CDR1 is SGHKS and CDR2 is YYEKEE (reference sequence). V gave up 3 bases and J gave up 3 bases; unmatched junction bases: 4. The CDR3 DNA is TGTGCCAGCAGCTCCGGGACAGGGTTCTACAATGAGCAGTTCTTC. It codes for CASSSGTGFYNEQFF.

The chain recombines TRBV9 with TRBJ2-4; D gene unclear. The germline V gene encodes CDR1 SGDLS and CDR2 YYNGEE. The V gene lost 6 bases and the J gene lost 3 bases, with 13 bases spanning the gap. This CDR3 is built from 14 residues. Here the CDR3 DNA reads TGTGCCAGCACCTCCCCCACTGGCAAAAACATTCAGTACTTC. Protein: CASTSPTGKNIQYF.

At least ten counts were recorded for this clonotype. The chain combines TRBV5-6 with TRBJ2-2; the match to TRBD1 covers 10 bases. With V trimmed by 4 bases and J by 6 bases, 3 bases remained unmatched. In germline, CDR1 is SGHDT, CDR2 YYEEEE. The CDR3 is 14 residues long. The DNA for the CDR3 is TGTGCCAGCAGCCCCGGGACAGGGGCCGGGGAGCTGTTTTTT. This sequence encodes CASSPGTGAGELFF.

The CDR3 region is CASSLGGGLVGNEQFF. DNA for the CDR3: TGTGCCAGCAGCTTAGGCGGGGGACTGGTGGGAAATGAGCAGTTCTTC. The chain links TRBV7-2 to TRBJ2-1; 7 positions match TRBD2. J lost 7 bases, V lost 1 base, and 10 bases had no gene match. The V gene's germline CDR1 is SGHTA and CDR2 FQGNSA. The CDR3 spans 16 residues.

This clonotype was observed at least ten times. Here the CDR3 reads CASSFPSDRPNDEQYF. The CDR3 DNA is TGCGCCAGCAGCTTCCCCTCGGACAGGCCAAACGACGAGCAGTACTTC. This rearrangement joins TRBV5-1 to TRBJ2-7; TRBD1 agrees at 7 bases. V gave up 2 bases and J gave up 5 bases; unmatched junction bases: 13. CDR1 is SGHRS, CDR2 YFSETQ, per germline. The CDR3 has 16 amino acids. The variable domain in full, completed from reference TRBV5-1 and TRBJ2-7, reads KAGVTQTPRYLIKTRGQQVTLSCSPISGHRSVSWYQQTPGQGLQFLFEYFSETQRNKGNFPGRFSGRQFSNSRSEMNVSTLELGDSALYLCASSFPSDRPNDEQYFGPGTRLTVT.